A selection of T cell receptor beta chains follows, all from one sample in a study of shared clonotypes between healthy human individuals. Assay: immunoSEQ multiplex PCR; the TCRdb copy retains only in-frame clones and omits some. The repertoire holds about 2 million clones, with less than 95% as singletons. The sequenced material came from naive CD8+ T cells sorted from blood. Receptors originate from a man between 18 and 29 years old in good health. The CDR3 runs from the conserved cysteine through the conserved F or W. The D gene is left open where the match is weak. Only some rows state a clone size, as once, few, many or a class for expanded clones.

15,-,TRBV4-1,-,TRBJ2-2,TGCGCCAGCAGCCAAGACAGGGCGAACACCGGGGAGCTGTTTTTT,CASSQDRANTGELFF
12,-,TRBV2,-,TRBJ2-1,TGTGCCAGCAGAGAAGTGAAGGCTGAGCAGTTCTTC,CASREVKAEQFF
17,once,TRBV6-1,-,TRBJ2-2,TGTGCCAGCAGTGTCCGACGGGACAACATAAACACCGGGGAGCTGTTTTTT,CASSVRRDNINTGELFF
15,-,TRBV5-8,-,TRBJ1-3,TGTGCCAGCAGCTTGGTCCCGGGGAGCGGAAACACCATATATTTT,CASSLVPGSGNTIYF
15,once,TRBV15,-,TRBJ1-2,TGTGCCACCAGCAGTGTCCAGGCTCATAACTATGGCTACACCTTC,CATSSVQAHNYGYTF
14,-,TRBV27,-,TRBJ1-5,TGTGCCAGCAGTTTACGGAGTAGCAATCAGCCCCAGCATTTT,CASSLRSSNQPQHF
15,-,TRBV28,TRBD1,TRBJ1-5,TGTGCCAGCAGTTTCCTTACAGGGGTGAATCAGCCCCAGCATTTT,CASSFLTGVNQPQHF
14,-,TRBV7-9,-,TRBJ2-1,TGTGCCAGCAGCCCAGGAAGCCCCTACAATGAGCAGTTCTTC,CASSPGSPYNEQFF
17,-,TRBV27,-,TRBJ1-6,TGTGCCAGCAGTTTAAGTCAGGGACCCTCGTATAATTCACCCCTCCACTTT,CASSLSQGPSYNSPLHF
15,-,TRBV13,-,TRBJ2-1,TGTGCCAGCAGCTTAGGTAACAGTGTATACAATGAGCAGTTCTTC,CASSLGNSVYNEQFF
14,-,TRBV27,TRBD2,TRBJ2-7,TGTGCCAGCAGTTTATGGGGAGGGGCCTACGAGCAGTACTTC,CASSLWGGAYEQYF
16,once,TRBV27,-,TRBJ2-1,TGTGCCAGCAGTTTACTAAACCTAGTTGGAAGCTATGAGCAGTTCTTC,CASSLLNLVGSYEQFF
15,-,TRBV7-9,TRBD1,TRBJ2-5,TGTGCCAGCAGCCCATACACAGGGGAGTTGGAGACCCAGTACTTC,CASSPYTGELETQYF
14,once,TRBV4-3,-,TRBJ2-1,TGCGCCAGCAGCCAAGATTTGGAGTTCGATGAGCAGTTCTTC,CASSQDLEFDEQFF
13,-,TRBV5-4,-,TRBJ2-7,TGTGCCAGCAGCCAAGGGACCCCGGACGAGCAGTACTTC,CASSQGTPDEQYF
14,-,TRBV4-3,TRBD2,TRBJ2-3,TGCGCCAGCAGCGATAGCGGGAGCACAGATACGCAGTATTTT,CASSDSGSTDTQYF
15,-,TRBV10-3,TRBD2,TRBJ2-1,TGTGCCACCCGACTAGCGGAAAGCTCCTACAATGAGCAGTTCTTC,CATRLAESSYNEQFF
14,-,TRBV6-1,TRBD1,TRBJ1-1,TGTGCCAGCAAATTGAGACAGGGGACCACTGAAGCTTTCTTT,CASKLRQGTTEAFF
17,-,TRBV7-8,-,TRBJ1-2,TGTGCCAGCAGCTTAAACCCAAATGGAGGGATCAGTTATGGCTACACCTTC,CASSLNPNGGISYGYTF
15,-,TRBV29-1,-,TRBJ1-1,TGCAGCGTCGAGGGGGGGGAGACTTTGGGCACTGAAGCTTTCTTT,CSVEGGETLGTEAFF
14,-,TRBV5-6,-,TRBJ2-7,TGTGCCAGCAGCTTGGGCCAGGCGGGCTACGAGCAGTACTTC,CASSLGQAGYEQYF
15,-,TRBV6-6,-,TRBJ1-4,TGTGCCAGCAGTTACAACGAGGGGGGGAATGAAAAACTGTTTTTT,CASSYNEGGNEKLFF
11,-,TRBV20-1,-,TRBJ2-3,TGCAGTGCTAGAACGGGAGATACGCAGTATTTT,CSARTGDTQYF
16,-,TRBV7-9,TRBD1,TRBJ2-7,TGTGCCAGCAGCGCTGAGGGACAGGGTAACTCCTACGAGCAGTACTTC,CASSAEGQGNSYEQYF
14,-,TRBV7-9,TRBD2,TRBJ2-1,TGTGCCAGCAGAGCGGGGGGCATCTACAATGAGCAGTTCTTC,CASRAGGIYNEQFF
12,-,TRBV7-2,-,TRBJ2-3,TGTGCCAGCAGCTCCCTTTACGATACGCAGTATTTT,CASSSLYDTQYF
16,-,TRBV10-3,-,TRBJ2-3,TGTGCCATCAGTGAGTCCGGGACACGTAGCACAGATACGCAGTATTTT,CAISESGTRSTDTQYF
14,-,TRBV29-1,TRBD1,TRBJ2-7,TGCAGCGCCCTCTCCCGGGACAGGGCCTACGAGCAGTACTTC,CSALSRDRAYEQYF
16,-,TRBV13,-,TRBJ2-3,TGTGCCAGCAGCCCATCAGCGGAGGGACACACAGATACGCAGTATTTT,CASSPSAEGHTDTQYF
14,-,TRBV6-5,-,TRBJ2-1,TGTGCCAGCCGGTCCAGGGATAGCTACAATGAGCAGTTCTTC,CASRSRDSYNEQFF
11,once,TRBV19,-,TRBJ2-7,TGTGCCAGTAGGGCAGGGGCCGAGCAGTACTTC,CASRAGAEQYF